This T cell receptor beta chain was identified in a study of neoadjuvant nivolumab and ipilimumab in lung cancer. Study at large: The combination arm added day-1 ipilimumab 1 mg/kg to nivolumab 3 mg/kg on days 1, 15, 29.

The germline CDR1 and CDR2 sequences are SGHRS and YFSETQ. This CDR3 region has 13 residues. The junction had 6 bases not matched to a gene; V was cut back by 6 bases and J by 7 bases. Whole-study findings and limits: From pretherapy to surgery, tumor richness and clonality rose with dual therapy. Resected tumors had greater TCR richness and clonality than uninvolved lung.

Assay: immunoSEQ multiplex PCR; the TCRdb copy retains only in-frame clones and omits some. The sample comprises about 20,000 clones, 70% to 80% of which are singletons, and roughly 8% rests with the top ten. This clone was counted a few times. No antigen is known for it. The chain recombines TRBV5-1 with TRBJ2-2; TRBD1 matches at 7 bases. The TCR comes from an adult with non-small cell lung cancer. Sequenced here: tumor tissue, sampled after neoadjuvant nivolumab, alone or with ipilimumab, at or shortly before surgery. CDR3 in DNA: TGCGCCAGCAACACAGGGGATGACGGGGAGCTGTTTTTT. This sequence encodes CASNTGDDGELFF. The complete variable domain, with remaining parts taken from reference TRBV5-1 and TRBJ2-2, reads KAGVTQTPRYLIKTRGQQVTLSCSPISGHRSVSWYQQTPGQGLQFLFEYFSETQRNKGNFPGRFSGRQFSNSRSEMNVSTLELGDSALYLCASNTGDDGELFFGEGSRLTVL.